What follows are 20 T cell receptor beta chains derived from one specimen sequenced in a study of blood T cell repertoires in COVID-19. Data came from immunoSEQ multiplex PCR; TCRdb stores just in-frame clones and leaves some out. The data hold about 250,000 clones, with around 89% observed a single time. The source material was peripheral blood. Source of these receptors: a woman in her 30s with COVID-19, enrolled during active disease.

V is TRBV5-1 and J is TRBJ1-2, with TRBD1 as a possible D gene (6 bases). The V gene lost 0 bases and the J gene lost 4 bases, with 16 bases spanning the gap. In germline, CDR1 is SGHRS, CDR2 YFSETQ. The CDR3 is 16 amino acids. The CDR3 here is CASSLESGGPGYGYTF. The CDR3 region has the DNA TGCGCCAGCAGCTTGGAGTCCGGGGGGCCAGGCTATGGCTACACCTTC. Drawing the rest from reference TRBV5-1 and TRBJ1-2, the complete variable domain is KAGVTQTPRYLIKTRGQQVTLSCSPISGHRSVSWYQQTPGQGLQFLFEYFSETQRNKGNFPGRFSGRQFSNSRSEMNVSTLELGDSALYLCASSLESGGPGYGYTFGSGTRLTVV.

V usage is TRBV2 and J usage is TRBJ1-1, with 7 bases lining up with TRBD1. The length of the CDR3 is 12 residues. The ends lost 8 bases at V and 1 base at J; junction bases unmatched: 1. Germline V gene data show CDR1 as SNHLY and CDR2 as FYNNEI. Here the CDR3 DNA reads TGTGCCAGCGGGACAGAGAACACTGAAGCTTTCTTT. Its translation is CASGTENTEAFF.

This clone was found once. The chain links TRBV11-3 to TRBJ2-5; D is possibly TRBD1 (5 bases). The CDR3 extends over 15 amino acids. V was cut by 2 bases and J by 1 base, with 11 bases left in between. Germline V lookup: CDR1 SGHNT, CDR2 YENEEA. This CDR3 reads CASSLIGAAQETQYF. CDR3 sequence (DNA): TGTGCCAGCAGCTTAATTGGGGCAGCCCAAGAGACCCAGTACTTC.

The V gene is TRBV11-3, the J gene TRBJ2-1, with 11 bases fitting TRBD2. This CDR3 is 16 amino acids long. CDR1 and CDR2 from the germline V gene are SGHNT and YENEEA. Trimming removed 4 bases from V and 8 bases from J; junction bases left unmatched: 10. The CDR3 DNA reads as TGTGCCAGCAGCTCCGGGACTAGCGGAGGCGGTGATGAGCAGTTCTTC. Amino acids: CASSSGTSGGGDEQFF. Based on the CDR3 plus reference TRBV11-3 and TRBJ2-1, the full variable domain is EAGVVQSPRYKIIEKKQPVAFWCNPISGHNTLYWYLQNLGQGPELLIRYENEEAVDDSQLPKDRFSAERLKGVDSTLKIQPAELGDSAVYLCASSSGTSGGGDEQFFGPGTRLTVL.

This CDR3 is CASSLAWAGEREQYF. CDR3 in DNA: TGTGCCAGCAGCTTAGCCTGGGCAGGGGAACGCGAGCAGTACTTC. The V call is TRBV7-2, the J call TRBJ2-7, with D perhaps TRBD1 (6 bases). In germline, CDR1 is SGHTA, CDR2 FQGNSA. Trimming removed 0 bases at V and 6 bases at J, with 15 bases between. The CDR3 consists of 15 residues.

This sequence joins TRBV3-1 (or the pseudogene TRBV3-2) and TRBJ2-5; a weak D match, TRBD1 (5 bases). Germline V CDR1 and CDR2: LGHDT, YNNKEL (reference sequence). The CDR3 covers 13 residues. Trimming shortened V by 3 bases and J by 10 bases, and 15 bases separated the two germline ends. CDR3 nucleotide sequence: TGTGCCAGCAGCCATGACTTATCGCAGGGCCAGTACTTC. It codes for CASSHDLSQGQYF.

The chain is built from TRBV4-1 and TRBJ2-7; 8 nucleotides line up with TRBD2. Germline lookup yields CDR1 MGHRA and CDR2 YSYEKL. The trim removed 1 base at V and 4 bases at J, leaving 3 bases unmatched. CDR3 length: 14 residues. CDR3 sequence (DNA): TGCGCCAGCAGCCAAGCGGGGGGGCTTTACGAGCAGTACTTC. The encoded protein is CASSQAGGLYEQYF.

The chain has TRBV6-2 or TRBV6-3 and TRBJ2-7; the match to TRBD1 covers 7 bases. This CDR3 has 13 residues. CDR1 MNHEY and CDR2 SVGEGT come from the germline V gene. V lost 0 bases, J lost 6 bases, and 2 bases stayed unmatched. The CDR3 region is CASSYSSGGEQYF. The CDR3 region has the DNA TGTGCCAGCAGTTACTCGTCAGGGGGCGAGCAGTACTTC.

This clone is a singleton in its sample. This rearrangement joins TRBV28 to TRBJ2-5, with D possibly matching TRBD1 (5 bases). Germline assignment: CDR1 MDHEN and CDR2 SYDVKM. This CDR3 is 13 amino acids long. V was shortened by 6 bases and J by 4 bases, with 12 bases between the two germline ends. CDR3 sequence (DNA): TGTGCCAGCAGGACTGGACACGGAGAGACCCAGTACTTC. Its translation: CASRTGHGETQYF.

This clone is a singleton in its sample. This rearrangement joins TRBV28 to TRBJ2-5; 12 bases are shared with TRBD2. After removal of 5 bases from V and 0 bases from J, the junction contained 10 bases not matched to a gene. This CDR3 region has 18 residues. From germline, CDR1 is MDHEN and CDR2 SYDVKM. The CDR3 loop is CASSPGGLAGYYQETQYF. CDR3 in DNA: TGTGCCAGCAGTCCTGGGGGACTAGCGGGTTACTACCAAGAGACCCAGTACTTC.

J is TRBJ2-7 and V is TRBV12-2; the table's D call, TRBD2, has no DNA check behind it. TRBV12-2 is shown as a pseudogene. The CDR3 extends over 17 amino acids. CDR3 DNA: TGTGCAAGTCGCGAAAATTTAGGGGGGGGCAGGCCGTACGAGCAGTACGTC. It encodes CASRENLGGGRPYEQYV.

The V call is TRBV6-2 or TRBV6-3, the J call TRBJ1-5; D is unresolved. V dropped 4 bases and J dropped 4 bases, with 11 bases sitting between them. The CDR3 length is 14 residues. Germline V gene sequence: CDR1 MNHEY, CDR2 SVGEGT. CDR3 sequence: CASSSYGGNQPQHF. The DNA for the CDR3 is TGTGCCAGCAGTTCCTATGGCGGGAATCAGCCCCAGCATTTT.

This clone has just a few counts. The rearrangement joins TRBV27 to TRBJ2-2; the D gene is possibly TRBD1 (5 bases). Germline CDR1 and CDR2: MNHEY and SMNVEV (reference sequence). Trimming pared 3 bases from V and 13 bases from J, leaving 12 bases between. The CDR3 extends over 12 amino acids. Written as DNA, the CDR3 is TGTGCCAGCAGTTTGTCCCAGGGTAGGCTGTTTTTT. It codes for CASSLSQGRLFF.

The chain carries TRBV27 and TRBJ1-5; D gene unclear. There are 13 residues in the CDR3. Trimming shortened V by 5 bases and J by 2 bases, and 7 bases separated the two germline ends. CDR1 and CDR2 (germline): MNHEY, SMNVEV (reference sequence). CDR3: CASSDLRNQPQHF. As DNA, the CDR3 is TGTGCCAGCAGTGATCTACGCAATCAGCCCCAGCATTTT.

The gene calls are TRBV7-2 and TRBJ1-2, with D possibly being TRBD1 (6 bases). The CDR3 consists of 15 residues. CDR1 is SGHTA, CDR2 FQGNSA, per germline. V was cut by 1 base and J by 4 bases, with 13 bases left in between. This CDR3 reads CASSLGGQTGYGYTF. The CDR3, as DNA: TGTGCCAGCAGCTTAGGCGGACAGACGGGCTATGGCTACACCTTC.

The gene calls are TRBV11-2 and TRBJ2-7; D may be TRBD2 (5 bases). The CDR3 totals 14 residues. V lost 0 bases to trimming and J lost 3 bases, with 9 bases between them. In germline, CDR1 is SGHAT, CDR2 FQNNGV. Written as DNA, the CDR3 is TGTGCCAGCAGCTTAGACTGGGAGATCTACGAGCAGTACTTC. Translated: CASSLDWEIYEQYF. The full variable domain, with the rest looked up from reference TRBV11-2 and TRBJ2-7, is EAGVAQSPRYKIIEKRQSVAFWCNPISGHATLYWYQQILGQGPKLLIQFQNNGVVDDSQLPKDRFSAERLKGVDSTLKIQPAKLEDSAVYLCASSLDWEIYEQYFGPGTRLTVT.

The rearrangement uses TRBV6-1 and TRBJ2-7; tentative D call: TRBD1 (6 bases). The CDR3 has 13 amino acids. Trimming removed 1 base from V and 9 bases from J, with 13 bases in between. Per germline, CDR1 MNHNS and CDR2 SASEGT. The CDR3 nucleotides are TGTGCCAGCAGTGAAGGGACAGACATCTCGCAGTACTTC. Amino acids: CASSEGTDISQYF.

V is TRBV6-1 and J is TRBJ2-7; TRBD1 matches 9 bases. V shed 1 base and J 3 bases; nucleotides not matched to a gene: 10. There are 17 residues in the CDR3. CDR1 is MNHNS and CDR2 is SASEGT in the germline V gene. The CDR3 bases are TGTGCCAGCAGTGAAGGACCTCCGAGACAGGGGGGCTACGAGCAGTACTTC. Its protein product is CASSEGPPRQGGYEQYF.

J is TRBJ1-1 and V is TRBV7-8; 8 bases agree with TRBD1. This CDR3 is built from 16 residues. Germline assignment: CDR1 SGHVS and CDR2 FQNEAQ. V lost 4 bases, J lost 1 base, and 8 bases stayed unmatched. The CDR3 loop is CASSSTWDRSNTEAFF. The DNA of the CDR3 is TGTGCCAGCAGCTCGACATGGGACAGGTCGAACACTGAAGCTTTCTTT.

The V call is TRBV7-6, the J call TRBJ2-5, with a weak D call TRBD2 (5 bases). This CDR3 spans 14 amino acids. The V gene lost 2 bases and the J gene lost 5 bases, with 12 bases spanning the gap. The germline gives CDR1 SGHVS, CDR2 FNYEAQ. Written as DNA, the CDR3 is TGTGCCAGCAGCTTAAGGAATAGCGAGGAGACCCAGTACTTC. Translated: CASSLRNSEETQYF.